These 19 T cell receptor beta chains came from one sample sequenced in a study of T cell responses to AZD1222 COVID-19 vaccine. Only in-frame clones appear in the TCRdb table, and some are missing; sequencing was by immunoSEQ multiplex PCR. The repertoire holds 150,000 to 200,000 clones, with approximately 86% as singletons. The specimen comprised peripheral blood, sampled 28 days after the second AZD1222 dose. The receptor set was obtained from an adult who received the AZD1222 COVID-19 vaccine.

The chain links TRBV12-5 to TRBJ1-5; weak D call: TRBD1 (6 bases). CDR3 length: 17 amino acids. Between the trimmed V and J ends, which lost 5 bases and 6 bases, there was a span of 23 bases. CDR1 and CDR2 from the germline V gene are LGHNT and FRNRAP. The CDR3 sequence is CASGPPGQGLSTQPQHF. The CDR3 DNA sequence: TGTGCTAGTGGTCCCCCGGGGCAGGGGCTAAGTACTCAGCCCCAGCATTTT.

The chain uses TRBV19 and TRBJ2-7; 7 positions match TRBD1. Germline assignment: CDR1 LNHDA and CDR2 SQIVND (reference sequence). V gave up 5 bases and J gave up 0 bases; unmatched junction bases: 7. The CDR3 totals 15 residues. The CDR3 sequence is CASSPDRASSYEQYF. The CDR3, as DNA: TGTGCCAGTAGTCCCGACAGGGCCAGCTCCTACGAGCAGTACTTC. Full variable domain (remainder filled in from reference TRBV19 and TRBJ2-7): DGGITQSPKYLFRKEGQNVTLSCEQNLNHDAMYWYRQDPGQGLRLIYYSQIVNDFQKGDIAEGYSVSREKKESFPLTVTSAQKNPTAFYLCASSPDRASSYEQYFGPGTRLTVT.

The rearrangement joins TRBV12-3 or TRBV12-4 to TRBJ2-1; D is unclear. With 2 bases removed from V and 7 bases from J, the gap between germline ends came to 9 bases. The CDR3 runs to 13 residues. CDR3: CASSLFDVNEQFF. DNA for the CDR3: TGTGCCAGCAGTTTATTCGACGTGAATGAGCAGTTCTTC.

This sequence joins TRBV7-2 and TRBJ2-3; TRBD2 matches 8 bases. CDR1 is SGHTA and CDR2 is FQGNSA in the germline V gene. This CDR3 is 16 amino acids long. V lost 0 bases, J lost 5 bases, and 7 bases stayed unmatched. CDR3 residues: CASSLAVSGARDTQYF. CDR3 in DNA: TGTGCCAGCAGCTTAGCGGTTAGCGGGGCCAGAGATACGCAGTATTTT.

This clone has only one observation. This chain connects TRBV5-1 to TRBJ2-3; D may be TRBD1 or TRBD2 (6 bases each). Germline lookup yields CDR1 SGHRS and CDR2 YFSETQ. This CDR3 has 13 residues. Between the trimmed V and J ends, which lost 0 bases and 6 bases, there was a span of 8 bases. CDR3 region: CASSLGGADTQYF. For the CDR3, the DNA is TGCGCCAGCAGCTTGGGGGGGGCCGATACGCAGTATTTT. The variable domain in full, completed from reference TRBV5-1 and TRBJ2-3, reads KAGVTQTPRYLIKTRGQQVTLSCSPISGHRSVSWYQQTPGQGLQFLFEYFSETQRNKGNFPGRFSGRQFSNSRSEMNVSTLELGDSALYLCASSLGGADTQYFGPGTRLTVL.

The genes are TRBV30 and TRBJ1-2; D is possibly TRBD1 (5 bases). V was clipped by 3 bases and J by 5 bases, with 13 bases between them. This CDR3 is 13 amino acids long. The germline V gene encodes CDR1 GTSNPN and CDR2 SVGIG (reference sequence). This chain's CDR3 is CAWRPSQEYGYTF. DNA of the CDR3: TGTGCCTGGAGACCCTCACAGGAATATGGCTACACCTTC.

J is TRBJ2-5 and V is TRBV5-1; D is tentatively TRBD1 or TRBD2 (5 bases each). The CDR3 runs 13 residues. Germline assignment: CDR1 SGHRS and CDR2 YFSETQ. The germline V and J ends were trimmed by 5 bases and 5 bases, with 13 bases remaining between them. The CDR3 here is CASRRDVAETQYF. DNA for the CDR3: TGCGCCAGCAGGAGGGACGTCGCGGAGACCCAGTACTTC.

The chain recombines TRBV6-5 with TRBJ1-2; a possible D gene is TRBD1 (6 bases). From germline, CDR1 is MNHEY and CDR2 SVGAGI. The CDR3 contains 15 residues. V was cut by 3 bases and J by 5 bases, with 16 bases left in between. CDR3 coding DNA: TGTGCCAGCAGTTATATCCCCACAGGGCGATATGGCTACACCTTC. The encoded protein is CASSYIPTGRYGYTF.

CDR3 residues: CASSAPSPQGYEQYF. As DNA, the CDR3 is TGTGCCAGCAGTGCCCCGAGCCCACAGGGCTACGAGCAGTACTTC. The chain combines TRBV2 with TRBJ2-7; the D gene is possibly TRBD1 (6 bases). Trimming stripped 4 bases from V and 3 bases from J, with 16 bases between. This CDR3 has 15 amino acids. Germline V CDR1 and CDR2: SNHLY, FYNNEI. Full variable domain (missing parts from reference TRBV2 and TRBJ2-7): EPEVTQTPSHQVTQMGQEVILRCVPISNHLYFYWYRQILGQKVEFLVSFYNNEISEKSEIFDDQFSVERPDGSNFTLKIRSTKLEDSAMYFCASSAPSPQGYEQYFGPGTRLTVT.

This clone came up a few times. The chain carries TRBV6-4 and TRBJ2-3, with 8 positions matching TRBD2. V shed 3 bases and J 1 base; nucleotides not matched to a gene: 0. Germline CDR1 is MRHNA and CDR2 is SNTAGT. The length of the CDR3 is 14 residues. Written as DNA, the CDR3 is TGTGCCAGCAGTGAGCGGGGGGGCACAGATACGCAGTATTTT. Amino acid sequence: CASSERGGTDTQYF.

V usage is TRBV18 and J usage is TRBJ1-3; D is ambiguous. The V gene's germline CDR1 is KGHSH and CDR2 LQKENI. Trimming left V 0 bases short and J 0 bases short, with 6 bases between. The CDR3 loop spans 15 amino acids. The CDR3 is CASSPPGSSGNTIYF. The CDR3, as DNA: TGTGCCAGCTCACCACCAGGGAGCTCTGGAAACACCATATATTTT.

V usage is TRBV19 and J usage is TRBJ1-1; D may be TRBD1 (6 bases). Germline V gene sequence: CDR1 LNHDA, CDR2 SQIVND (reference sequence). The CDR3 is made up of 13 amino acids. Trimming took off 4 bases at V and 7 bases at J, with 13 bases between the two ends. The CDR3 nucleotides read TGTGCCAGTAGTACGGACAGAAGACTTGAAGCTTTCTTT. Its translation is CASSTDRRLEAFF.

V usage is TRBV28 and J usage is TRBJ1-2; no definite D call. V lost 5 bases, J lost 5 bases, and 15 bases lay in between. CDR1 MDHEN and CDR2 SYDVKM come from the germline V gene. The CDR3 loop spans 14 amino acids. In nucleotides, the CDR3 is TGTGCCAGCAGTACCTCCGGACGGCCTTATGGCTACACCTTC. Translation: CASSTSGRPYGYTF.

The chain is built from TRBV6-5 and TRBJ2-3, with D perhaps TRBD1 (5 bases). Germline CDR1 reads MNHEY; CDR2 reads SVGAGI. Trimming removed 0 bases from V and 5 bases from J, with 9 bases in between. The CDR3 loop spans 14 amino acids. CDR3 sequence: CASSYSPGQDTQYF. CDR3 coding DNA: TGTGCCAGCAGTTACTCGCCAGGGCAAGATACGCAGTATTTT.

A note on this clone: Other DNA variants within this sample encode the same CDR3. This chain links TRBV18 with TRBJ1-1, with D unresolved. The germline CDR1 and CDR2 sequences are KGHSH and LQKENI. V lost 2 bases, J lost 3 bases, and 7 bases lay in between. The length of the CDR3 is 13 residues. This chain's CDR3 is CASSPGRDTEAFF. CDR3 bases: TGTGCCAGCTCACCAGGTCGAGACACTGAAGCTTTCTTT.

The chain links TRBV10-3 to TRBJ2-7, with TRBD1 matching over 10 bases. Germline CDR1 is ENHRY and CDR2 is SYGVKD. This CDR3 is 14 amino acids long. Trimming at V came to 6 bases and at J to 4 bases, leaving 6 bases not matched to a gene. CDR3 nucleotide sequence: TGTGCCATCAGATATGGGACAGGGGAATACGAGCAGTACTTC. This codes for CAIRYGTGEYEQYF.

The sample holds a few counts of this clone. V usage is TRBV10-1 and J usage is TRBJ2-1; 7 nucleotides align to TRBD2. The germline CDR1 and CDR2 sequences are WNHNN and SYGVQD (reference sequence). The CDR3 extends over 18 amino acids. The V and J ends lost 4 bases and 6 bases, in that order; junction bases with no gene match: 18. The CDR3 DNA reads as TGCGCCAGCAGTGTGTCGGGGAGAAGGGAGGGGATGGGCAATGAGCAGTTCTTC. This sequence encodes CASSVSGRREGMGNEQFF.

The chain couples TRBV3-1 (or the pseudogene TRBV3-2) to TRBJ2-2, with 10 bases identical to TRBD1. The CDR3 covers 17 residues. Germline CDR1 reads LGHDT; CDR2 reads YNNKEL (reference sequence). The ends lost 2 bases at V and 6 bases at J; junction bases unmatched: 9. CDR3 sequence: CASSQRRRDRGPGELFF. As DNA, the CDR3 is TGTGCCAGCAGCCAAAGACGACGTGACAGGGGGCCCGGGGAGCTGTTTTTT.

The chain recombines TRBV19 with TRBJ1-2; 8 bases map to TRBD1. The CDR3 has 17 residues. The V gene's germline CDR1 is LNHDA and CDR2 SQIVND (reference sequence). V was clipped by 3 bases and J by 3 bases; unmatched bases: 12. The CDR3 DNA reads as TGTGCCAGTAGTATGCAACTTACAGGGGGAGAGCACTATGGCTACACCTTC. This gives the protein CASSMQLTGGEHYGYTF.